The 24 T cell receptor beta chains below come from one sample, sequenced in a study of post-analysis software for immune sequencing data. General study findings and limits: In patients, about 5 TRBV segments were more frequent than in controls, with TRBV5-6, TRBV5-1 and TRBV20-1 among them.

Each TCR beta cDNA library carried unique molecular identifiers. Each CDR3 protein is one row after TCRdb ran MiXCR on the PCR reads. The sample shows roughly 730,000 distinct CDR3 sequences, roughly 29% of them seen only once. These TCRs' antigens remain unknown. Sequenced input: blood. The receptors derive from a girl aged 10 to 17 with multiple sclerosis.

The chain employs TRBV28 and TRBJ1-1, with D hard to call. V was shortened by 8 bases and J by 7 bases, with 11 bases between the two germline ends. The CDR3 runs to 11 residues. The V gene's germline CDR1 is MDHEN and CDR2 SYDVKM. CDR3 protein: CASHRANEAFF. The CDR3 DNA sequence: TGTGCCAGCCATAGGGCGAATGAAGCTTTCTTT.

The V and J genes are TRBV7-9 and TRBJ2-1, with 9 bases fitting TRBD1. This CDR3 spans 14 amino acids. CDR1 and CDR2 from the germline V gene are SEHNR and FQNEAQ (reference sequence). V shed 4 bases and J 6 bases; nucleotides not matched to a gene: 4. CDR3 residues: CASSSPGQGNEQFF. DNA for the CDR3: TGTGCCAGCAGCTCGCCGGGACAGGGCAATGAGCAGTTCTTC.

The chain carries TRBV7-2 and TRBJ1-3; unclear D gene. This CDR3 is built from 16 residues. Per germline, CDR1 SGHTA and CDR2 FQGNSA. The ends were cut back, 5 bases at V and 0 bases at J, with 14 bases in the middle. The CDR3 bases are TGTGCCAGCAGCCCCCTGGTCCCTCTCTCTGGAAACACCATATATTTT. Translation: CASSPLVPLSGNTIYF. Full variable domain (outside the CDR3, taken from reference TRBV7-2 and TRBJ1-3): GAGVSQSPSNKVTEKGKDVELRCDPISGHTALYWYRQSLGQGLEFLIYFQGNSAPDKSGLPSDRFSAERTGGSVSTLTIQRTQQEDSAVYLCASSPLVPLSGNTIYFGEGSWLTVV.

This clonotype was detected a few times. Germline is not matched at one junction end, which may reflect a read error. The gene calls are TRBV10-3 and TRBJ2-7, with D possibly being TRBD1 (7 bases). CDR3 length: 14 residues. Germline CDR1 is ENHRY and CDR2 is SYGVKD. In DNA, the CDR3 is TGTGCCATGCGGGCGGGGACAGAGACCTACAAGCAGTACTTC. Protein product: CAMRAGTETYKQYF.

The rearrangement uses TRBV29-1 and TRBJ1-2; 9 bases fit TRBD1. Trimming took 6 bases from V and 2 from J; bases not matched to a gene: 4. Looked up from germline, CDR1 is SQVTM and CDR2 is ANQGSEA. This CDR3 is built from 13 residues. This CDR3 is CSVTGTGNYGYTF. The CDR3 DNA sequence: TGCAGCGTCACCGGGACAGGGAACTATGGCTACACCTTC. Looking up the rest from reference TRBV29-1 and TRBJ1-2 gives the full variable domain: SAVISQKPSRDICQRGTSLTIQCQVDSQVTMMFWYRQQPGQSLTLIATANQGSEATYESGFVIDKFPISRPNLTFSTLTVSNMSPEDSSIYLCSVTGTGNYGYTFGSGTRLTVV.

The rearrangement uses TRBV7-9 and TRBJ2-2; D gene uncertain. Germline V CDR1 and CDR2: SEHNR, FQNEAQ (reference sequence). The CDR3 has 19 amino acids. V lost 2 bases to trimming and J lost 0 bases, with 19 bases between them. CDR3 DNA sequence: TGTGCCAGCAGCTTAAGAGTCCGGGTCCGAGACTCGAACACCGGGGAGCTGTTTTTT. Protein: CASSLRVRVRDSNTGELFF.

This clonotype was counted only a few times. J is TRBJ1-4 and V is TRBV6-5; no firm D call. V lost 2 bases and J lost 0, with 7 bases in between. The CDR3 has 15 amino acids. Germline V CDR1 and CDR2: MNHEY, SVGAGI. CDR3 protein: CASSYEATTNEKLFF. For the CDR3, the DNA is TGTGCCAGCAGTTACGAAGCCACAACTAATGAAAAACTGTTTTTT.

The gene calls are TRBV4-3 and TRBJ2-7; 9 bases align to TRBD2. The CDR3 totals 17 residues. V trimming: 2 bases; J trimming: 5 bases; junction bases outside the gene matches: 13. Germline CDR1 and CDR2: LGHNA and YSLEER. The CDR3 spells CASSQTGAASGIHEQYF. The CDR3 DNA sequence: TGCGCCAGCAGCCAAACTGGGGCTGCTAGCGGGATACACGAGCAGTACTTC.

In this sample, this clonotype turned up a few times. V is TRBV12-3 or TRBV12-4 and J is TRBJ1-5; D unclear. The CDR3 spans 11 residues. V was clipped by 11 bases and J by 0 bases, with 5 bases between them. Written as DNA, the CDR3 is TGTGCCGTCGGTAGCAATCAGCCCCAGCATTTT. Translation: CAVGSNQPQHF.

The chain joins TRBV10-3 to TRBJ2-2; D possibly corresponds to TRBD1 (5 bases). CDR1 and CDR2 from the germline V gene are ENHRY and SYGVKD. The CDR3 is 13 amino acids. V dropped 7 bases and J dropped 6 bases, with 12 bases sitting between them. This CDR3 reads CAITGQGAGELFF. In nucleotides, the CDR3 is TGTGCCATCACTGGTCAGGGCGCCGGGGAGCTGTTTTTT.

As for this clonotype: A read error may produce the germline difference seen at one junction end. The V call is TRBV25-1, the J call TRBJ2-2; 10 bases are shared with TRBD1. The CDR3 has 15 residues. Germline V gene sequence: CDR1 MGHDK, CDR2 SYGVNS. The CDR3 nucleotides are TGTGCCAGCAGACCCGGGACAGGGGAGACCGGGGAGCGGTTTTTT. It codes for CASRPGTGETGERFF.

The table lists this clonotype with many counts. The CDR3 sequence is CSAATNEKLFF. DNA for the CDR3: TGCAGTGCCGCAACTAATGAAAAACTGTTTTTT. V gene TRBV20-1 combines with J gene TRBJ1-4; the D is unclear. The CDR3 length is 11 residues. CDR1 is DFQATT and CDR2 is SNEGSKA in the germline V gene (reference sequence). V was shortened by 6 bases and J by 0 bases, with 2 bases between the two germline ends.

Many counts were recorded for this clonotype. J is TRBJ2-3 and V is TRBV4-3; the D call may be TRBD1 or TRBD2 (6 bases each). V was cut by 3 bases and J by 4 bases, with 11 bases left in between. Germline loops: CDR1 LGHNA, CDR2 YSLEER. The CDR3 totals 14 residues. CDR3 nucleotides: TGCGCCAGCAGCCAGGATAGGGGGGCAGATACGCAGTATTTT. Translation: CASSQDRGADTQYF.

This clonotype appeared a few times. Written as DNA, the CDR3 is TGTGCCACACGCCCCACAGCGGGAGGCTACGAGCAGTACTTC. It is translated as CATRPTAGGYEQYF. The chain combines TRBV12-3 or TRBV12-4 with TRBJ2-7, with 9 bases identical to TRBD2. This CDR3 has 14 amino acids. V shed 10 bases and J 3 bases; nucleotides not matched to a gene: 10.

This chain links TRBV11-2 with TRBJ2-4, with 8 bases matching TRBD2. The germline V gene encodes CDR1 SGHAT and CDR2 FQNNGV. CDR3 length: 21 amino acids. The V segment lost 3 bases and the J segment 1 base; nucleotides outside the gene matches: 20. The CDR3 DNA follows: TGTGCCAGCAGCTTCGATGGGCTAGCGGGCATCCGGGAGGTTGCCAAAAACATTCAGTACTTC. Protein sequence: CASSFDGLAGIREVAKNIQYF.

V usage is TRBV20-1 and J usage is TRBJ1-2, with D perhaps matching TRBD1 (5 bases). With 6 bases removed from V and 2 bases from J, the gap between germline ends came to 10 bases. The germline CDR1 and CDR2 sequences are DFQATT and SNEGSKA (reference sequence). CDR3 length: 12 amino acids. The CDR3 coding sequence is TGCAGTGCCGCTGCAGGGAACTATGGCTACACCTTC. Encoded protein: CSAAAGNYGYTF.

In this sample, this clonotype turned up a few times. The rearrangement uses TRBV12-3 or TRBV12-4 and TRBJ2-3; the D gene is possibly TRBD1 (6 bases). This CDR3 spans 16 amino acids. The V end lost 3 bases, the J end lost 0 bases, and 13 bases lay between the germline ends. The CDR3 protein is CASSFRPGASTDTQYF. The CDR3 DNA reads TGTGCCAGCAGTTTCCGCCCAGGGGCTAGCACAGATACGCAGTATTTT.

The gene calls are TRBV9 and TRBJ2-4, with D hard to call. This CDR3 contains 14 residues. Between the trimmed V and J ends, which lost 1 base and 8 bases, there was a span of 13 bases. Germline V gene data show CDR1 as SGDLS and CDR2 as YYNGEE. The CDR3 nucleotides are TGTGCCAGCAGCGTATATGGTAGTACCGACATTCAGTACTTC. Amino acid sequence: CASSVYGSTDIQYF.

The chain links TRBV20-1 to TRBJ1-3; D call uncertain. V was clipped by 1 base and J by 2 bases, with 9 bases between them. This CDR3 has 14 residues. Germline CDR1 is DFQATT and CDR2 is SNEGSKA (reference sequence). The chain's CDR3 is CSARATLTGNTIYF. CDR3 DNA: TGCAGTGCTAGAGCAACCCTTACTGGAAACACCATATATTTT.

This clonotype was observed a few times. With a much larger clone just one base away, this may be a read error. The DNA of the CDR3 is TGCAGCGTAACAACAGGGGGAGTGGAGACCCAGTACTTC. It is translated as CSVTTGGVETQYF. The rearrangement links TRBV29-1 to TRBJ2-7; TRBD1 matches at 8 bases. With the DNA end fitting TRBJ2-5 better, the J assignment may be wrong. Germline V gene data show CDR1 as SQVTM and CDR2 as ANQGSEA. This CDR3 contains 13 residues.

The genes are TRBV3-1 and TRBJ1-6; D is ambiguous. The germline CDR1 and CDR2 sequences are LGHDT and YNNKEL (reference sequence). The CDR3 covers 15 residues. The V end was cut by 1 base, the J end by 6 bases, with 10 bases between. In DNA, the CDR3 is TGTGCCAGCAGCCAAGGACCGCTCACTAATTCACCCCTCCACTTT. Translation gives CASSQGPLTNSPLHF.

In the case of this clonotype: One end of the junction varies from germline; a read error may be responsible. The chain employs TRBV6-5 and TRBJ1-5, with D hard to call. The CDR3 sequence is 14 residues long. Germline values: CDR1 MNHEY, CDR2 SVGAGI. CDR3 region: CASRTGDSNRPQHF. CDR3 DNA sequence: TGTGCCAGCAGGACCGGGGATAGCAATCGGCCCCAGCATTTT.

This clonotype was recorded a few times. The gene calls are TRBV9 and TRBJ1-1; 7 bases fit TRBD1. Trimming cost V 0 bases and J 0 bases; bases outside gene matches: 8. Germline-derived CDR1 and CDR2 are SGDLS and YYNGEE. This CDR3 comprises 17 residues. CDR3 sequence reads: CASSVDLVGGLNTEAFF. CDR3 nucleotides: TGTGCCAGCAGCGTAGACCTCGTAGGGGGCCTGAACACTGAAGCTTTCTTT. Together with reference TRBV9 and TRBJ1-1, the CDR3 gives the full variable domain: DSGVTQTPKHLITATGQRVTLRCSPRSGDLSVYWYQQSLDQGLQFLIQYYNGEERAKGNILERFSAQQFPDLHSELNLSSLELGDSALYFCASSVDLVGGLNTEAFFGQGTRLTVV.

This clonotype was detected a few times. The CDR3 spells CSVSFANYGYTF. In DNA form, the CDR3 reads TGCAGCGTTTCGTTTGCTAACTATGGCTACACCTTC. The gene calls are TRBV29-1 and TRBJ1-2; no clear D gene. Germline V gene data show CDR1 as SQVTM and CDR2 as ANQGSEA. V lost 5 bases to trimming and J lost 0 bases, with 7 bases between them. The CDR3 is 12 amino acids.